Listed below are T cell receptor beta chains from one sample, sequenced in a study of blood T cell repertoires in COVID-19. Assay: immunoSEQ multiplex PCR; the TCRdb copy retains only in-frame clones and omits some. The sample includes under 250,000 clones, roughly 85% of them seen just once. Input material: peripheral blood. Receptor source: a woman aged 70 to 79 with active or convalescent COVID-19. The CDR3 runs from the conserved cysteine through the conserved F or W. Each record gives: clone size, CDR3 length, V gene, J gene, D gene, CDR3 DNA, CDR3 protein. The D gene is left open where the match is weak. Only some rows state a clone size, as once, few, many or a class for expanded clones.

size: -; length: 15; V: TRBV5-4; J: TRBJ2-2; D: -; DNA: TGTGCCAGCAGCTTCCAGACAGCGAACACCGGGGAGCTGTTTTTT; CDR3: CASSFQTANTGELFF
size: -; length: 12; V: TRBV29-1; J: TRBJ1-3; D: -; DNA: TGCAGCGTTGCAGGGTCTGGAAACACCATATATTTT; CDR3: CSVAGSGNTIYF
size: -; length: 14; V: TRBV29-1; J: TRBJ2-3; D: TRBD1; DNA: TGCAGCGTTGTGGGACAGGGCCCACCAGATACGCAGTATTTT; CDR3: CSVVGQGPPDTQYF
size: -; length: 15; V: TRBV27; J: TRBJ2-5; D: TRBD2; DNA: TGTGCCAGCAGTTTAGGGAGAGCGGGGCCAGGGACCCAGTACTTC; CDR3: CASSLGRAGPGTQYF
size: -; length: 13; V: TRBV9; J: TRBJ2-7; D: -; DNA: TGTGCCAGCAGCGGGGGGCCCAGGGACGAGCAGTACTTC; CDR3: CASSGGPRDEQYF
size: -; length: 16; V: TRBV6-5; J: TRBJ2-3; D: TRBD1; DNA: TGTGCCAGCAGTTCCTGGGTGAGGGGGCGCACAGATACGCAGTATTTT; CDR3: CASSSWVRGRTDTQYF
size: once; length: 13; V: TRBV27; J: TRBJ1-2; D: -; DNA: TGTGCCAGCAGTTTTGGGGGGGTGGATGGCTACACCTTC; CDR3: CASSFGGVDGYTF
size: few; length: 15; V: TRBV3-1/TRBV3-2; J: TRBJ1-5; D: TRBD1; DNA: TGTGCCAGCAGCCTCGGGACAGGGAATGATCAGCCCCAGCATTTT; CDR3: CASSLGTGNDQPQHF
size: few; length: 16; V: TRBV3-1/TRBV3-2; J: TRBJ2-7; D: TRBD2; DNA: TGTGCCAGCAGCCTTTCACTAGCGGGAGCAACCTACGAGCAGTACTTC; CDR3: CASSLSLAGATYEQYF
size: -; length: 16; V: TRBV9; J: TRBJ2-5; D: TRBD2; DNA: TGTGCCAGCAGCGTAGGCTTAGCGGGGGGGCCAGAGACCCAGTACTTC; CDR3: CASSVGLAGGPETQYF
size: -; length: 17; V: TRBV6-2/TRBV6-3; J: TRBJ2-1; D: TRBD2; DNA: TGTGCCAGCAGTTACTCGATTGAACTAGCGGGGCGGTATGAGCAGTTCTTC; CDR3: CASSYSIELAGRYEQFF
size: -; length: 15; V: TRBV7-2; J: TRBJ1-1; D: -; DNA: TGTGCCAGCAGCTTACTAGGCAAATTGAACACTGAAGCTTTCTTT; CDR3: CASSLLGKLNTEAFF
size: -; length: 16; V: TRBV6-1; J: TRBJ2-4; D: TRBD1; DNA: TGTGCCAGCAGTGAAGCGCTACAGGGGGCGAGGTACATTCAGTACTTC; CDR3: CASSEALQGARYIQYF
size: -; length: 13; V: TRBV29-1; J: TRBJ1-2; D: TRBD1; DNA: TGCAGCGTGCCGGGACAGGCCAACTATGGCTACACCTTC; CDR3: CSVPGQANYGYTF
size: -; length: 15; V: TRBV5-4; J: TRBJ1-4; D: TRBD1; DNA: TGTGCCAGCAGCTACAGACAGGGGAGGAATGAAAAACTGTTTTTT; CDR3: CASSYRQGRNEKLFF
size: -; length: 12; V: TRBV10-2; J: TRBJ1-2; D: -; DNA: TGCGCCAGCATGGGGGAGGTGATAGGCTACACCTTC; CDR3: CASMGEVIGYTF
size: -; length: 17; V: TRBV9; J: TRBJ2-7; D: -; DNA: TGTGCCAGCAGCGCCCTTTTTTCGACCACGGGGACCTACGAGCAGTACTTC; CDR3: CASSALFSTTGTYEQYF
size: -; length: 13; V: TRBV19; J: TRBJ2-1; D: -; DNA: TGTGCCAGTAGCATTATGGCTACAGGGGAGCAGTTCTTC; CDR3: CASSIMATGEQFF
size: -; length: 20; V: TRBV9; J: TRBJ2-7; D: TRBD2; DNA: TGTGCCAGCAGCGTAGGGTTAGGGGGACTAGCGGGAGTGAGCTCCTACGAGCAGTACTTC; CDR3: CASSVGLGGLAGVSSYEQYF
size: once; length: 15; V: TRBV7-7; J: TRBJ2-5; D: TRBD1; DNA: TGTGCTAGCAGCGAGGGACAGACTGATCAAGAGACCCAGTACTTC; CDR3: CASSEGQTDQETQYF
size: -; length: 15; V: TRBV24-1; J: TRBJ2-3; D: TRBD1; DNA: TGTGCCACCAGTGATCCCGGGACAGGGGGAGATACGCAGTATTTT; CDR3: CATSDPGTGGDTQYF
size: -; length: 15; V: TRBV9; J: TRBJ2-1; D: -; DNA: TGTGCCAGCAGCGTAGGTGGCGGGAACTACAATGAGCAGTTCTTC; CDR3: CASSVGGGNYNEQFF
size: -; length: 16; V: TRBV7-2; J: TRBJ2-5; D: TRBD2; DNA: TGTGCCAGCGGAACCGGACTAGCGGGGGTTAGAGAGACCCAGTACTTC; CDR3: CASGTGLAGVRETQYF
size: -; length: 15; V: TRBV7-2; J: TRBJ2-5; D: -; DNA: TGTGCCAGCAGCCCTACTAGCAGTCGCGGAGAGACCCAGTACTTC; CDR3: CASSPTSSRGETQYF
size: -; length: 17; V: TRBV7-3; J: TRBJ2-2; D: -; DNA: TGTGCCAGCAGCTTAGCCCTCAGTACTATGAACACCGGGGAGCTGTTTTTT; CDR3: CASSLALSTMNTGELFF
size: -; length: 14; V: TRBV28; J: TRBJ1-1; D: TRBD1; DNA: TGTGCCAGCAGTTCGGGACAGGGGGTTGGTGAAGCTTTCTTT; CDR3: CASSSGQGVGEAFF
size: -; length: 17; V: TRBV5-4; J: TRBJ2-7; D: TRBD2; DNA: TGTGCCAGCAGCTCCATAGGAGGCGGGAGGGCCACCTACGAGCAGTACTTC; CDR3: CASSSIGGGRATYEQYF
size: -; length: 14; V: TRBV28; J: TRBJ1-4; D: -; DNA: TGTGCCAGCAGTGAACCTACAACTAATGAAAAACTGTTTTTT; CDR3: CASSEPTTNEKLFF
size: -; length: 15; V: TRBV5-5; J: TRBJ1-2; D: -; DNA: TGTGCCAGCAGCTTTGTAGCCGAGGCTAACTATGGCTACACCTTC; CDR3: CASSFVAEANYGYTF
size: -; length: 14; V: TRBV29-1; J: TRBJ1-4; D: TRBD1; DNA: TGCAGCGCTAGGGACAGTTCAACTAATGAAAAACTGTTTTTT; CDR3: CSARDSSTNEKLFF
size: few; length: 17; V: TRBV5-6; J: TRBJ1-3; D: TRBD1; DNA: TGTGCCAGCAGCTTGCGTTACAGGGGGAATTTTGGAAACACCATATATTTT; CDR3: CASSLRYRGNFGNTIYF
size: -; length: 14; V: TRBV7-9; J: TRBJ2-7; D: TRBD2; DNA: TGTGCCAGCAGCTTAGGGGGGGGCTCCTACGAGCAGTACTTC; CDR3: CASSLGGGSYEQYF
size: -; length: 14; V: TRBV28; J: TRBJ2-4; D: -; DNA: TGTGCCAGTTCCCTACCTTTAGCCAAAAACATTCAGTACTTC; CDR3: CASSLPLAKNIQYF
size: -; length: 14; V: TRBV7-7; J: TRBJ2-2; D: TRBD1; DNA: TGTGCCAGCAGTAAGGACAGGGGAAGCGGGGAGCTGTTTTTT; CDR3: CASSKDRGSGELFF
size: -; length: 17; V: TRBV6-2/TRBV6-3; J: TRBJ1-4; D: -; DNA: TGTGCCAGCAGTTACCACGTCGGCCAGGGTTTCGATGAAAAACTGTTTTTT; CDR3: CASSYHVGQGFDEKLFF
size: -; length: 14; V: TRBV7-8; J: TRBJ1-1; D: -; DNA: TGTGCCAGCAGCTTAGGTGGCAGGTCAAATGAAGCTTTCTTT; CDR3: CASSLGGRSNEAFF
size: -; length: 16; V: TRBV18; J: TRBJ2-5; D: -; DNA: TGTGCCAGCTCACCACCGGTCGGTACAGGGAAAGAGACCCAGTACTTC; CDR3: CASSPPVGTGKETQYF
size: -; length: 13; V: TRBV3-1/TRBV3-2; J: TRBJ2-7; D: -; DNA: TGTGCCAGCAGCCCCCTAAACCCCTACGAGCAGTACTTC; CDR3: CASSPLNPYEQYF
size: few; length: 15; V: TRBV7-9; J: TRBJ2-1; D: -; DNA: TGTGCCAGCAGCTTAGGTTTTTCTTCCTACAATGAGCAGTTCTTC; CDR3: CASSLGFSSYNEQFF
size: -; length: 14; V: TRBV7-2; J: TRBJ2-7; D: -; DNA: TGTGCCAGCAGCCGGATCGACAGTTCCTACGAGCAGTACTTC; CDR3: CASSRIDSSYEQYF